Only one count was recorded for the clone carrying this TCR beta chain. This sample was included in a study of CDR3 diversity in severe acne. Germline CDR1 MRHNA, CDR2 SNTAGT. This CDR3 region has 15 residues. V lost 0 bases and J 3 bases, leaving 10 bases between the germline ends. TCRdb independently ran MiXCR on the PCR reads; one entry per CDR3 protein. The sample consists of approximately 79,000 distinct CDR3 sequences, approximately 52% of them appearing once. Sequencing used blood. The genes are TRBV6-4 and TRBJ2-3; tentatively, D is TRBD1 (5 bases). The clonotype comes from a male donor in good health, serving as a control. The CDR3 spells CASSDSRGATDTQYF. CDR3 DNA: TGTGCCAGCAGTGACTCTAGGGGTGCGACAGATACGCAGTATTTT.